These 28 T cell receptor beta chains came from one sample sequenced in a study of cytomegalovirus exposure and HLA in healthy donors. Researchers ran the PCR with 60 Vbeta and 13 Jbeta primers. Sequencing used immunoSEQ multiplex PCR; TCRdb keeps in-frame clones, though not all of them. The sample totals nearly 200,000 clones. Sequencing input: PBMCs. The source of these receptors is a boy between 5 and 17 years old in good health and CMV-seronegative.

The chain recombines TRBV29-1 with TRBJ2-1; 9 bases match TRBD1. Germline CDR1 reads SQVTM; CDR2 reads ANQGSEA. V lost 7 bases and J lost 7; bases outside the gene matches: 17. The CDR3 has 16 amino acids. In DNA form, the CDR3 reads TGCAGCGCCGATCCCCGGAGGGACAGGGCTTTTAATGAGCAGTTCTTC. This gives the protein CSADPRRDRAFNEQFF.

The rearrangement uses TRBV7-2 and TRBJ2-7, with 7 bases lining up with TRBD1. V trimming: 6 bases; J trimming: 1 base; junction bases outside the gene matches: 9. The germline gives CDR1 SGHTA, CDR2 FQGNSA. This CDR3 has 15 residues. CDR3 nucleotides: TGTGCCAGCAGATACGGGACAGCGCGGTCCTACGAGCAGTACTTC. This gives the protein CASRYGTARSYEQYF.

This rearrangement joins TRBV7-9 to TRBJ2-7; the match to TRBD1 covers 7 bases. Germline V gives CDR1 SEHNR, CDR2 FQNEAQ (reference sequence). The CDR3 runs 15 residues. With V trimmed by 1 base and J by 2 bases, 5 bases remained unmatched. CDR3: CASSLGGTATYEQYF. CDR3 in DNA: TGTGCCAGCAGCTTAGGTGGGACAGCCACCTACGAGCAGTACTTC.

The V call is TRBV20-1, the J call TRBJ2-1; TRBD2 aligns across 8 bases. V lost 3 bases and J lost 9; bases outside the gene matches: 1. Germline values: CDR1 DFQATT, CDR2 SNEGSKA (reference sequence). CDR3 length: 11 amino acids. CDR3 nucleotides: TGCAGTGCTAGCGGGGGGGTTGAGCAGTTCTTC. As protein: CSASGGVEQFF.

CDR3 protein: CASSSVGGAAGELFF. The CDR3 bases are TGTGCCAGCAGCTCCGTGGGGGGGGCCGCCGGGGAGCTGTTTTTT. V usage is TRBV5-6 and J usage is TRBJ2-2; tentative D call: TRBD2 (7 bases). This CDR3 spans 15 amino acids. V lost 3 bases and J lost 6, with 15 bases in between. The V gene's germline CDR1 is SGHDT and CDR2 YYEEEE.

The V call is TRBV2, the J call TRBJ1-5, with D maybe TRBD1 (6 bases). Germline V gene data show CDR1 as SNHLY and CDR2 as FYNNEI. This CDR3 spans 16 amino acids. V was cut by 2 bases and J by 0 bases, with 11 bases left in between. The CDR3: CASSETRTVSNQPQHF. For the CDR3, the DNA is TGTGCCAGCAGTGAAACTAGGACAGTTAGCAATCAGCCCCAGCATTTT.

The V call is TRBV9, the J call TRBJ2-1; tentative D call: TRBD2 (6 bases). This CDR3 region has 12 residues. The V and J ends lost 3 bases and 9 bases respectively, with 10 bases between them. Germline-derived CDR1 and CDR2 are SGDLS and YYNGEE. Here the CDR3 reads CASSATGGEQFF. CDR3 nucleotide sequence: TGTGCCAGCAGCGCCACCGGGGGTGAGCAGTTCTTC.

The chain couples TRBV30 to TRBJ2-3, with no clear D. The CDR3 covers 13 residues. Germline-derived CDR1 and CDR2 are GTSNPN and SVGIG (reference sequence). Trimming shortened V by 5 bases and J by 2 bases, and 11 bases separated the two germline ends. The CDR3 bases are TGTGCCTGGGCCCGGTTTGACACAGATACGCAGTATTTT. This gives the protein CAWARFDTDTQYF. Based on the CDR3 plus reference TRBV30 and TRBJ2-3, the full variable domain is SQTIHQWPATLVQPVGSPLSLECTVEGTSNPNLYWYRQAAGRGLQLLFYSVGIGQISSEVPQNLSASRPQDRQFILSSKKLLLSDSGFYLCAWARFDTDTQYFGPGTRLTVL.

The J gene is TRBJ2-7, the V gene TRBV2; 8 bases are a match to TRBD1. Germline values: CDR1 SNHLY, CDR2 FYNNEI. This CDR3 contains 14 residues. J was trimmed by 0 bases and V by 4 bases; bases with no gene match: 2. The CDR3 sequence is CASSVTGASYEQYF. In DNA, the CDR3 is TGTGCCAGCAGTGTGACAGGGGCCTCCTACGAGCAGTACTTC. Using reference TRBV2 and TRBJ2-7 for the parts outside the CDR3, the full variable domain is EPEVTQTPSHQVTQMGQEVILRCVPISNHLYFYWYRQILGQKVEFLVSFYNNEISEKSEIFDDQFSVERPDGSNFTLKIRSTKLEDSAMYFCASSVTGASYEQYFGPGTRLTVT.

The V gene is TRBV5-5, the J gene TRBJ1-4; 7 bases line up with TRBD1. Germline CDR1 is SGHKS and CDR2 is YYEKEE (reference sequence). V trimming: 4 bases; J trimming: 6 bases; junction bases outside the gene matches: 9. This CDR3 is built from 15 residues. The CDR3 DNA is TGTGCCAGCAGCGTGAACAGGGGAGCCGATGAAAAACTGTTTTTT. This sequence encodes CASSVNRGADEKLFF.

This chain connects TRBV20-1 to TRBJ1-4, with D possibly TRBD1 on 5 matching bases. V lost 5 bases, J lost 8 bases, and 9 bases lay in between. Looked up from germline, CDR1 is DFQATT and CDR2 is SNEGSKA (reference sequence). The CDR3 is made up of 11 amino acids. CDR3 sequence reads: CSAERTEKLFF. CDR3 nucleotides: TGCAGTGCTGAACGGACAGAAAAACTGTTTTTT.

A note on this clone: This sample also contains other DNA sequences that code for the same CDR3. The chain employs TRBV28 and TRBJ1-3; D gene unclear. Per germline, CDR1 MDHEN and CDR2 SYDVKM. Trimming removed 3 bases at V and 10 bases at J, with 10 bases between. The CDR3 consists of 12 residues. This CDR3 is CASSLVRGTIYF. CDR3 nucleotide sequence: TGTGCCAGCAGTTTGGTTCGGGGTACCATATATTTT. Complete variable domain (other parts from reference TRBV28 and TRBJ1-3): DVKVTQSSRYLVKRTGEKVFLECVQDMDHENMFWYRQDPGLGLRLIYFSYDVKMKEKGDIPEGYSVSREKKERFSLILESASTNQTSMYLCASSLVRGTIYFGEGSWLTVV.

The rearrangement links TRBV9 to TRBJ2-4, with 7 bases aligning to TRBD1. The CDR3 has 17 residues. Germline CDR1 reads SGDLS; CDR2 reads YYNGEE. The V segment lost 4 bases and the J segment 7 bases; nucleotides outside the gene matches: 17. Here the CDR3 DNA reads TGTGCCAGCAGCCCACATCCCGGGGACAGACTTAGGAACATTCAGTACTTC. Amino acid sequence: CASSPHPGDRLRNIQYF.

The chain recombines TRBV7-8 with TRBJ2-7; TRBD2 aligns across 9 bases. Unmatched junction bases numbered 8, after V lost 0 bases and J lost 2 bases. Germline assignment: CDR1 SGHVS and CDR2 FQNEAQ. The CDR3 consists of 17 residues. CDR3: CASSLASGAGGPYEQYF. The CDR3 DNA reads TGTGCCAGCAGCTTAGCGTCTGGAGCGGGGGGCCCCTACGAGCAGTACTTC.

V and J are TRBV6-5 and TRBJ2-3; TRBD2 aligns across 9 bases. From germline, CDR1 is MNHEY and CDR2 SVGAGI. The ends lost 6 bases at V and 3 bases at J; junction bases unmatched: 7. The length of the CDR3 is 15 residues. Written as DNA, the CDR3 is TGTGCCAGCAGGTCCGCGGCGGGGGGGACAGATACGCAGTATTTT. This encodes CASRSAAGGTDTQYF.

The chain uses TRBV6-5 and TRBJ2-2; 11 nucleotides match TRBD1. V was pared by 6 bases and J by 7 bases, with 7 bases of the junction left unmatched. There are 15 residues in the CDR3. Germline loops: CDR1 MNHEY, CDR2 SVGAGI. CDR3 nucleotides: TGTGCCAGCAGAACGGACAGGGGGCTGGGCGGGGAGCTGTTTTTT. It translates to CASRTDRGLGGELFF.

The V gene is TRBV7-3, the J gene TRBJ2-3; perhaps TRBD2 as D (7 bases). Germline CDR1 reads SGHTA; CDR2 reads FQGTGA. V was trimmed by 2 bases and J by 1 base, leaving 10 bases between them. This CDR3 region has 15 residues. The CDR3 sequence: CASSLAGAGTDTQYF. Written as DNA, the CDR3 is TGTGCCAGCAGCTTAGCGGGGGCCGGCACAGATACGCAGTATTTT.

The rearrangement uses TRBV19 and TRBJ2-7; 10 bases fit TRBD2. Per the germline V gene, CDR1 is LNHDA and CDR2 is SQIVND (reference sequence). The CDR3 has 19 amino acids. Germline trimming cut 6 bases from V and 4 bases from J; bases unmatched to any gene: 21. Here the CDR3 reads CASSPILTSGDMGSYEQYF. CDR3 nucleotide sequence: TGTGCCAGTAGCCCAATCCTAACTAGCGGGGACATGGGGTCGTACGAGCAGTACTTC.

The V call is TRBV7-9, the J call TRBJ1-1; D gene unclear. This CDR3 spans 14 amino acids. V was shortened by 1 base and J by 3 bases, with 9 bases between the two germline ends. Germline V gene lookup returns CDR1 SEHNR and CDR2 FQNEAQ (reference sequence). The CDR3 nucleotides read TGTGCCAGCAGCTTAGGCGGTTTGGACACTGAAGCTTTCTTT. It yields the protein CASSLGGLDTEAFF.

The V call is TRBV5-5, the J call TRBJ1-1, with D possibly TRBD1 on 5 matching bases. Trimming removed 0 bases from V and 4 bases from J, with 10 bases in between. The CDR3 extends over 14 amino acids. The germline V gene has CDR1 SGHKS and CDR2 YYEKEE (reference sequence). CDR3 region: CASSLARGGTEAFF. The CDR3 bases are TGTGCCAGCAGCTTGGCCCGGGGGGGCACTGAAGCTTTCTTT.

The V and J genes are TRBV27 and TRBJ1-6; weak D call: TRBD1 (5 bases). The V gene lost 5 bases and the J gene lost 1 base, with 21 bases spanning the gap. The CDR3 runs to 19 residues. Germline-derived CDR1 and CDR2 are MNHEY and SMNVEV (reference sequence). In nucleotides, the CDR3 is TGTGCCAGCAGTCCATCGACAGACATGGAGAGGTCCTATAATTCACCCCTCCACTTT. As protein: CASSPSTDMERSYNSPLHF.

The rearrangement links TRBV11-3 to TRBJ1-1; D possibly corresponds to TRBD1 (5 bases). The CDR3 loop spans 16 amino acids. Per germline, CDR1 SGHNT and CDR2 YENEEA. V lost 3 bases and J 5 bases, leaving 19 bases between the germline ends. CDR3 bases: TGTGCCAGCAGCTTGTCAGGGATTTTTGGGTCAACTGAAGCTTTCTTT. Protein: CASSLSGIFGSTEAFF.

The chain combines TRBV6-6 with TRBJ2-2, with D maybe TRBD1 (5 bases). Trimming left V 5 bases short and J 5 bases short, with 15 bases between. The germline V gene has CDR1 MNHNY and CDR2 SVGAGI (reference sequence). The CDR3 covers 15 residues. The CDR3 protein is CASSLRTDNTGELFF. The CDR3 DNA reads TGTGCCAGCAGTCTTAGGACGGACAATACCGGGGAGCTGTTTTTT.

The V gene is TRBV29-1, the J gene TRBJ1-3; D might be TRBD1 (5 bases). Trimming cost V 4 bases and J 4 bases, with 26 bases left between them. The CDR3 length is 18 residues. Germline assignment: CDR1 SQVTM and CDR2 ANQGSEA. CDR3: CSVGGDPTLEGTGNTIYF. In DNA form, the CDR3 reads TGCAGCGTTGGGGGGGACCCGACCTTAGAGGGAACGGGAAACACCATATATTTT. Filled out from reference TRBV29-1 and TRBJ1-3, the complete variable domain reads SAVISQKPSRDICQRGTSLTIQCQVDSQVTMMFWYRQQPGQSLTLIATANQGSEATYESGFVIDKFPISRPNLTFSTLTVSNMSPEDSSIYLCSVGGDPTLEGTGNTIYFGEGSWLTVV.

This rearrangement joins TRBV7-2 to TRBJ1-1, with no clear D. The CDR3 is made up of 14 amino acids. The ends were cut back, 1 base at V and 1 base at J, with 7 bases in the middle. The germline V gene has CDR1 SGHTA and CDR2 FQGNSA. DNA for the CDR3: TGTGCCAGCAGCTTAGTTCGAGCGAACACTGAAGCTTTCTTT. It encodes CASSLVRANTEAFF.

CDR3 loop: CSVGEYTQYF. CDR3 DNA: TGCAGCGTTGGGGAGTATACGCAGTATTTT. The V call is TRBV29-1, the J call TRBJ2-3; weak D call: TRBD2 (5 bases). The germline V gene has CDR1 SQVTM and CDR2 ANQGSEA. Trimming left V 4 bases short and J 7 bases short, with 6 bases between. The length of the CDR3 is 10 residues.

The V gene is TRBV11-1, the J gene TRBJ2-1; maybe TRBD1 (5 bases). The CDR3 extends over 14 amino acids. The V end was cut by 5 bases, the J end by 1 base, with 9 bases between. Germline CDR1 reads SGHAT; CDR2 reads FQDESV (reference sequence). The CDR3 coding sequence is TGTGCCAGCAGCGTTCAGGGATCCTACAATGAGCAGTTCTTC. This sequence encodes CASSVQGSYNEQFF.

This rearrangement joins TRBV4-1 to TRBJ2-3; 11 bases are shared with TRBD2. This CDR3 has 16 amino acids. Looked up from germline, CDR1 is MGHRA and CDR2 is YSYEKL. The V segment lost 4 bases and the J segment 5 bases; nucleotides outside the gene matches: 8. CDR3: CASSPIAGGRGDTQYF. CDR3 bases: TGCGCCAGCAGCCCAATAGCGGGGGGGCGGGGAGATACGCAGTATTTT.